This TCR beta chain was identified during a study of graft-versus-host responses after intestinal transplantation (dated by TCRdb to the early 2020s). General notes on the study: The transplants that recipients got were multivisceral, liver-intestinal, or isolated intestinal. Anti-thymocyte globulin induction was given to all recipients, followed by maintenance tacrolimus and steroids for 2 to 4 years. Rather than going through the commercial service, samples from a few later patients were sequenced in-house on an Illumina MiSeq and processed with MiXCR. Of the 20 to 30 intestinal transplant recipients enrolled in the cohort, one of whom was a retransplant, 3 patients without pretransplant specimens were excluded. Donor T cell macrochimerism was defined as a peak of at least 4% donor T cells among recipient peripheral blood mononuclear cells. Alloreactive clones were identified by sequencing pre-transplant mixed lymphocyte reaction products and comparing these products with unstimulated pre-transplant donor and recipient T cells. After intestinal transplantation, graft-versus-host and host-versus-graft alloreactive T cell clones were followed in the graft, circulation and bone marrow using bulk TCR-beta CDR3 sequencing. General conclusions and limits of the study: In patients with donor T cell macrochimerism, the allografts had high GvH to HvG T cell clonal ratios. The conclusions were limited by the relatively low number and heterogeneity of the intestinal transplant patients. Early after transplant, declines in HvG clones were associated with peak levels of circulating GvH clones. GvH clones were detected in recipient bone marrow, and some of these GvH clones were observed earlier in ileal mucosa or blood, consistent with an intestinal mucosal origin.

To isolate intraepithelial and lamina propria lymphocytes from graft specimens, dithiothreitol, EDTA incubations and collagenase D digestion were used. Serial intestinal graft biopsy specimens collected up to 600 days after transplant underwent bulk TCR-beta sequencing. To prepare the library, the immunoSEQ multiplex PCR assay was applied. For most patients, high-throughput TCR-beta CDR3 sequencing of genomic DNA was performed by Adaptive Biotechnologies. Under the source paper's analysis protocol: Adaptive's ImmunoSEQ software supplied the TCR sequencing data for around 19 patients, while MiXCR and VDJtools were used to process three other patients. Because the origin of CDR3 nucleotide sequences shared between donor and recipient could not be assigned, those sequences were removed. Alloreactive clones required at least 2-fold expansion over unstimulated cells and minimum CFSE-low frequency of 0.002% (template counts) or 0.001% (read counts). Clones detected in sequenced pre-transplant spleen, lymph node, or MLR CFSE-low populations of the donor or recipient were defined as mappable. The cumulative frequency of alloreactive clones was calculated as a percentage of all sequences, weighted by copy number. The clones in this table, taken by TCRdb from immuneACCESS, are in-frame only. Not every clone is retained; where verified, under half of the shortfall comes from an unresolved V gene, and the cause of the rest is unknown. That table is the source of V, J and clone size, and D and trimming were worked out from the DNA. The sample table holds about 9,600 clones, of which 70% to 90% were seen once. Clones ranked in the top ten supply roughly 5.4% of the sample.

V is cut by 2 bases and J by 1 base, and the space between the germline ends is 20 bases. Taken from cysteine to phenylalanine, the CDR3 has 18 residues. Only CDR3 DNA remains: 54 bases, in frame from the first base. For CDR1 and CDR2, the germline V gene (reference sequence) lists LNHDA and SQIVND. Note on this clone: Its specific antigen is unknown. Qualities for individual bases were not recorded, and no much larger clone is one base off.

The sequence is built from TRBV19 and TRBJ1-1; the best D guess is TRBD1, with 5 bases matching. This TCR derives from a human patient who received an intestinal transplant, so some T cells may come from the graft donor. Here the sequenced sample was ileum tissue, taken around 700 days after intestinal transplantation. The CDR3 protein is CASSISRPFRRGNTEAFF. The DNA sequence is TGTGCCAGTAGTATATCACGCCCTTTCAGGAGGGGGAACACTGAAGCTTTCTTT.